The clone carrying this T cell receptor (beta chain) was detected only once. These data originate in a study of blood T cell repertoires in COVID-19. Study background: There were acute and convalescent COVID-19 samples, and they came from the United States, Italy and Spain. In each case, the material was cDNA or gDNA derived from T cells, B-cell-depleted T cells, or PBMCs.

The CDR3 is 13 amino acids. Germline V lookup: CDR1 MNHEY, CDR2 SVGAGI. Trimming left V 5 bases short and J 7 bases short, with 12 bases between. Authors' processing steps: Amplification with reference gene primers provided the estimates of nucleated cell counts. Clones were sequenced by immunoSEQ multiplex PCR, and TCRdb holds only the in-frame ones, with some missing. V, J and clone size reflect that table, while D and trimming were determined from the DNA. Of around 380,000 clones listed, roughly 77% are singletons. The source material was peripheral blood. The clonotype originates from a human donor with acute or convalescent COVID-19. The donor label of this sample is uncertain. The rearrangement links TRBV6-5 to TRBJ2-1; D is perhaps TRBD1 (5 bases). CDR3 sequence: CASSRPYRNEQFF. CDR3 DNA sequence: TGTGCCAGCAGTCGCCCATACAGGAATGAGCAGTTCTTC.